Listed below are T cell receptor beta chains from one sample, sequenced in a study of blood T cell repertoires in COVID-19. Profiling relied on immunoSEQ multiplex PCR, and the TCRdb table lists in-frame clones only, not all of them. The sample comprises 280,000 or so clones, roughly 90% of which are singletons, and approximately 12% rests with the top ten. The sequencing input was peripheral blood. These receptors came from a woman in her sixties with acute or convalescent COVID-19. Both conserved end residues are part of each CDR3. D genes are given only for firm matches. Clone size is given for some rows only: seen once, a few or many times, or a class if the clone is expanded.

CDR3 DNA,CDR3 protein,V gene,D gene,clone size,J gene
TGTGCCAGCAGCACTTCGGGGTGGTACCCCAACAATGAGCAGTTCTTC,CASSTSGWYPNNEQFF,TRBV7-3,NA,NA,TRBJ2-1
TGTGCCAGCAGGCTAGCGGGATTAACAGATACGCAGTATTTT,CASRLAGLTDTQYF,TRBV6-5,TRBD2,NA,TRBJ2-3
TGCGCCAGCAGCTTGGTCGGGACAGGAGACTACTATGGCTACACCTTC,CASSLVGTGDYYGYTF,TRBV5-1,TRBD1,NA,TRBJ1-2
TGTGCCAGCAGTGACAGGAACACCGGGGAGCTGTTTTTT,CASSDRNTGELFF,TRBV27,NA,NA,TRBJ2-2
TGTGCCAGCGCCACGGGGGGCGGGCCAGAGACCCAGTACTTC,CASATGGGPETQYF,TRBV6-5,NA,NA,TRBJ2-5
TGTGCCAGCAGCATAGGGGGCAGTTATAATTCACCCCTCCACTTT,CASSIGGSYNSPLHF,TRBV3-1/TRBV3-2,TRBD1,NA,TRBJ1-6
TGTGCCAGCAGCGGGACAGTATCTGGAAACACCATATATTTT,CASSGTVSGNTIYF,TRBV27,TRBD1,NA,TRBJ1-3
TGTGCCAGCAGCTTAGTGACAGGAACCTACGAGCAGTACTTC,CASSLVTGTYEQYF,TRBV5-8,NA,few,TRBJ2-7
TGCAGCGTTGCAACCCGGGTCATCTCCTACGAGCAGTACTTC,CSVATRVISYEQYF,TRBV29-1,NA,once,TRBJ2-7
TGTGCCAGCAGCTTAGGAAGCGGGCTTGCCTACAATGAGCAGTTCTTC,CASSLGSGLAYNEQFF,TRBV7-6,NA,once,TRBJ2-1
TGTGCCTGGAACGGACAGGGCGGCCAGCCCCAGCATTTT,CAWNGQGGQPQHF,TRBV30,TRBD1,NA,TRBJ1-5
TGTGCCAGCTCACCACAAGGACAGGGGGCAGGGGAGCAGTACTTC,CASSPQGQGAGEQYF,TRBV18,TRBD1,NA,TRBJ2-7
TGTGCCAGCAGCGTAGGGGGCAGGGGTGTGGTAGAGACCCAGTACTTC,CASSVGGRGVVETQYF,TRBV9,NA,NA,TRBJ2-5
TGTGCCAGCAGCTTAGTGGCGGGGACAGCGGGAAACACCATATATTTT,CASSLVAGTAGNTIYF,TRBV7-2,TRBD1,NA,TRBJ1-3